The clone carrying this TCR beta chain was counted at least ten times. Its antigen remains unknown. This specimen belongs to a study of T cells in Graves' hyperthyroidism and ophthalmopathy. Authors of the study amplified TCR beta CDR3 regions from RNA transcripts. The TCR CDR3 first-round RT-PCR relied on the HTBI primer set. TCRdb re-derived calls from the multiplex PCR reads in MiXCR, one entry per CDR3 protein. Here the sample spans nearly 250,000 distinct CDR3 sequences, around 17% being singletons. General study findings and limits: Blood also held most thyroid clonotypes expanded beyond 0.001.

Trimming removed 5 bases from V and 0 bases from J; junction bases left unmatched: 7. This CDR3 has 15 amino acids. Germline-derived CDR1 and CDR2 are DFQATT and SNEGSKA (reference sequence). The sequence was collected from a woman aged 18-35 years with Graves' ophthalmopathy. The sequencing sample was made of blood. V gene TRBV20-1 combines with J gene TRBJ2-1; 7 bases are a match to TRBD1. The CDR3 reads CSAGDRANSYNEQFF. The CDR3 DNA is TGCAGTGCTGGTGACAGGGCCAACTCCTACAATGAGCAGTTCTTC.